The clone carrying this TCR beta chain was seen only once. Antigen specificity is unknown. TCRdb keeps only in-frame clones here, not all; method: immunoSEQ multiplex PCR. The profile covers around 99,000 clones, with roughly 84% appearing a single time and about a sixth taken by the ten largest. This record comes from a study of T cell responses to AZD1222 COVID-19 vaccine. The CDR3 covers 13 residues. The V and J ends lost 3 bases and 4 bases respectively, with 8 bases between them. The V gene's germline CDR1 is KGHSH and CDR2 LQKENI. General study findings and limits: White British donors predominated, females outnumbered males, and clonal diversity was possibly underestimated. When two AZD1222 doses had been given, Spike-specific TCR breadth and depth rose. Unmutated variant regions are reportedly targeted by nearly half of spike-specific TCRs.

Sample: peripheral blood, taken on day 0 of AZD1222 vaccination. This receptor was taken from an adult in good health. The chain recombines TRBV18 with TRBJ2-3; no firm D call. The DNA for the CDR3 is TGTGCCAGCTCACCTGTAGTTCCAGATACGCAGTATTTT. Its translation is CASSPVVPDTQYF.